This T cell receptor beta chain was sequenced in a study of shared clonotypes between healthy human individuals. The naive CD8 subset, CD45RO-negative cells positively selected for CCR7, excluded terminally differentiated effector memory CD45RA+ cells. J gave up 1 base and V 0 bases, and 5 bases lay outside the gene matches. This CDR3 spans 16 amino acids. CDR1 and CDR2 from the germline V gene are SGDLS and YYNGEE. Study-wide points: Among the subsets, naive ones generally showed larger estimated richness than memory ones. Since donors were few, the genetic and exposure-history diversity represented was limited.

The DNA input per sorted-subset replicate PCR was about 220 ng, corresponding to roughly 31,000 T cell genomes. Method: immunoSEQ multiplex PCR; TCRdb's copy keeps in-frame clones and lacks some. The sample lists about 2.2 million clones; 93% were seen once. As to this clone: Its antigen is currently unknown.

The receptor was isolated from a man between 18 and 29 years old in good health. Some clones in this sample may be carry-over from other donors' samples. Sequenced material: naive CD8+ T cells from PBMCs. This chain connects TRBV9 to TRBJ2-3; 7 positions agree with TRBD2. CDR3 loop: CASSVGSGGGTDTQYF. The CDR3 DNA is TGTGCCAGCAGCGTAGGATCGGGAGGTGGCACAGATACGCAGTATTTT.